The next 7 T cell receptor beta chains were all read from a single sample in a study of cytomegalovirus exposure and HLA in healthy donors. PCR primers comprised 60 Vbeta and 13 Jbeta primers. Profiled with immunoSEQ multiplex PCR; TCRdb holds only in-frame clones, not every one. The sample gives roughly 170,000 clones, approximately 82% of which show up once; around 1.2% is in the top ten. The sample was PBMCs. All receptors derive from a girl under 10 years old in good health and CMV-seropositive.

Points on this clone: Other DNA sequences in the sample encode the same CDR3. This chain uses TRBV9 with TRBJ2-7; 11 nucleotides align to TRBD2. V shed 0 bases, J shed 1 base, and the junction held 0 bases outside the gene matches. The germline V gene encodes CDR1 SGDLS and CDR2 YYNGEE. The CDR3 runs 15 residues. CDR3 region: CASSVGLAGSYEQYF. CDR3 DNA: TGTGCCAGCAGCGTAGGACTAGCGGGATCCTACGAGCAGTACTTC.

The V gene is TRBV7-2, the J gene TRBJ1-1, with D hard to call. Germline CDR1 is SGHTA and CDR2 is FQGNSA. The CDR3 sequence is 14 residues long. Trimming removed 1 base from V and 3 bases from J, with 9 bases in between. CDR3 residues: CASSLGVEYTEAFF. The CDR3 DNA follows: TGTGCCAGCAGCTTAGGTGTAGAATACACTGAAGCTTTCTTT.

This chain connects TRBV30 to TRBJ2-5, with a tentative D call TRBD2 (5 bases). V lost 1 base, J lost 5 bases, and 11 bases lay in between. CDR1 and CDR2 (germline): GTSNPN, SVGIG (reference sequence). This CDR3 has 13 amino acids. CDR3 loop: CAWSERVLETQYF. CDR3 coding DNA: TGTGCCTGGAGTGAGAGGGTTTTGGAGACCCAGTACTTC.

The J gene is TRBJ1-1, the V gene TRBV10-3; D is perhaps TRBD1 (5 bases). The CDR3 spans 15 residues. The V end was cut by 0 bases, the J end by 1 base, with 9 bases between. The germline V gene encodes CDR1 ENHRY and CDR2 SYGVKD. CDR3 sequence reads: CAISESGRGNTEAFF. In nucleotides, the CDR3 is TGTGCCATCAGTGAGTCGGGTAGGGGGAACACTGAAGCTTTCTTT.

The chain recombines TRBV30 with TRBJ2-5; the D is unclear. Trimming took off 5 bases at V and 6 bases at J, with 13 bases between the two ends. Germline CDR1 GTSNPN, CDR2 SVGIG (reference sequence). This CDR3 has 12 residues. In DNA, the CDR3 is TGTGCCTGGGGTTACTCCCACCAGACCCAGTACTTC. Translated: CAWGYSHQTQYF. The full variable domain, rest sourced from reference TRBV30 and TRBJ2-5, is SQTIHQWPATLVQPVGSPLSLECTVEGTSNPNLYWYRQAAGRGLQLLFYSVGIGQISSEVPQNLSASRPQDRQFILSSKKLLLSDSGFYLCAWGYSHQTQYFGPGTRLLVL.

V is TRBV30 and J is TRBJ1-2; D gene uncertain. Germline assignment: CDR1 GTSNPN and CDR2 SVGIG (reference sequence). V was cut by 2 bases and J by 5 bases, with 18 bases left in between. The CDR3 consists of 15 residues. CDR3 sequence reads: CAWSIGFVAAYGYTF. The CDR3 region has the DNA TGTGCCTGGAGTATCGGGTTCGTGGCAGCTTATGGCTACACCTTC.

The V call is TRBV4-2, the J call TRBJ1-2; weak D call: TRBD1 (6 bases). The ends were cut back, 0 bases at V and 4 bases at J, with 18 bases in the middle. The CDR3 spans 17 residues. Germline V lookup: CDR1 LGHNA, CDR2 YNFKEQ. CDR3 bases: TGTGCCAGCAGCCAAGATATGGGGACAAGAGCTTCCTATGGCTACACCTTC. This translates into CASSQDMGTRASYGYTF.